The entry that follows covers one T cell receptor (beta chain) sequence. These data belong to a study of technical replicates of blood from a handful of donors. The V and J ends lost 5 bases and 6 bases, in that order; junction bases with no gene match: 13. Per the germline V gene, CDR1 is SGHAT and CDR2 is FQNNGV. The CDR3 totals 15 residues. TCRdb's copy holds only in-frame clones and misses some; the assay was immunoSEQ multiplex PCR. The sample lists more than 9,500 clones; about 95% were seen once. Sequences were obtained from PBMCs. The receptor comes from a human donor in good health. V gene TRBV11-2 combines with J gene TRBJ2-7, with TRBD2 matching over 7 bases. The CDR3 spells CASSLVEGGSSEQYF. CDR3 sequence (DNA): TGTGCCAGCAGCCTCGTAGAGGGCGGGAGTTCCGAGCAGTACTTC.